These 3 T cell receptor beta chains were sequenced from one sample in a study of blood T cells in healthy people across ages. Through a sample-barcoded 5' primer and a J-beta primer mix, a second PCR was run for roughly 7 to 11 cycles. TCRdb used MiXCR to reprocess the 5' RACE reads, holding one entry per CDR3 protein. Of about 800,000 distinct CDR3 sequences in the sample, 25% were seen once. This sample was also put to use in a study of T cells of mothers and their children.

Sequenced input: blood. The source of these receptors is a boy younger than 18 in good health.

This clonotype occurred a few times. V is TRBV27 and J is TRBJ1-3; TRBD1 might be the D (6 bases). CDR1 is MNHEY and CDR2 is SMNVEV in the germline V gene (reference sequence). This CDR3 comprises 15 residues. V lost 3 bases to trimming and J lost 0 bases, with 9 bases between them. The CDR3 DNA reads TGTGCCAGCAGTTTGCGGGGGCCCTCTGGAAACACCATATATTTT. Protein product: CASSLRGPSGNTIYF.

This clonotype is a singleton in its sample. CDR3 residues: CASSVQGANEKLFF. The DNA of the CDR3 is TGTGCCAGCAGTGTACAGGGGGCCAATGAAAAACTGTTTTTT. The V gene is TRBV27, the J gene TRBJ1-4; 9 bases are shared with TRBD1. The CDR3 has 14 residues. CDR1 and CDR2 (germline): MNHEY, SMNVEV (reference sequence). The J segment lost 5 bases and the V segment lost 5 bases, leaving 3 bases of the junction unmatched. Variable domain in full (rest from reference TRBV27 and TRBJ1-4): EAQVTQNPRYLITVTGKKLTVTCSQNMNHEYMSWYRQDPGLGLRQIYYSMNVEVTDKGDVPEGYKVSRKEKRNFPLILESPSPNQTSLYFCASSVQGANEKLFFGSGTQLSVL.

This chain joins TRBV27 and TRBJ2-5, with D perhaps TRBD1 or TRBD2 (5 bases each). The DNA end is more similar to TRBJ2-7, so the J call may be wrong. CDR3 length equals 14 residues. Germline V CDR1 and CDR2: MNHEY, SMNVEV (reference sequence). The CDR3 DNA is TGTGCCAGCTCCCCCGGGACGAAATTCTACGAGCAGTACTTC. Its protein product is CASSPGTKFYEQYF.